The 32 T cell receptor beta chains presented below share a single source sample, sequenced in a study of T cell repertoires in cytomegalovirus infection. TCRdb processed the reads anew with MiXCR; each CDR3 protein has one entry. The sample yields hundreds of thousands of distinct CDR3 sequences, around a third seen once. Antigens of these TCRs are unknown. The specimen was cultured CD8+ T cells from PBMCs, collected from culture after CMV antigen stimulation. The source of these receptors is a human donor in good health (CMV status not recorded). Some clones in this sample may be carry-over from other donors' samples.

For the CDR3, the DNA is TGTGCCAGCAGTGAACTTGCATGGGATCAGCCCCAGCATTTT. It encodes CASSELAWDQPQHF. The chain is built from TRBV27 and TRBJ1-5; no firm D call. The CDR3 runs to 14 residues. The germline gives CDR1 MNHEY, CDR2 SMNVEV (reference sequence). V was clipped by 5 bases and J by 5 bases, with 13 bases between them.

This clonotype was counted between two and nine times. A junction boundary mismatches the germline segment, possibly from a read error. This sequence joins TRBV7-7 and TRBJ2-2; possibly TRBD2 for D (6 bases). The CDR3 covers 13 residues. The germline V gene encodes CDR1 SSHAT and CDR2 FNYEAQ (reference sequence). DNA for the CDR3: TGTGCTAGCAGCGCTATGGGAGGCGGGGAGCTGTTTTTT. As protein: CASSAMGGGELFF.

This chain joins TRBV7-2 and TRBJ2-5, with TRBD2 as a possible D gene (7 bases). V shed 1 base and J shed 9 bases, with 12 bases lying between them. CDR3 length equals 13 residues. Germline assignment: CDR1 SGHTA and CDR2 FQGNSA. CDR3 sequence (DNA): TGTGCCAGCAGCTTAGAGGGGGGGGAGGCCCAGTACTTC. Translation: CASSLEGGEAQYF. The variable domain in full, completed from reference TRBV7-2 and TRBJ2-5, reads GAGVSQSPSNKVTEKGKDVELRCDPISGHTALYWYRQSLGQGLEFLIYFQGNSAPDKSGLPSDRFSAERTGGSVSTLTIQRTQQEDSAVYLCASSLEGGEAQYFGPGTRLLVL.

J is TRBJ1-3 and V is TRBV15; no clear D. V was cut by 0 bases and J by 0 bases, with 9 bases left in between. Per germline, CDR1 LNHNV and CDR2 YYDKDF (reference sequence). The CDR3 consists of 16 residues. The CDR3 DNA reads TGTGCCACCAGCAGAGATAAGGGATTCTCTGGAAACACCATATATTTT. Its translation: CATSRDKGFSGNTIYF.

CDR3 coding DNA: TGTGCCAGCAGCCCCGACAGGTATGATCAGCCCCAGCATTTT. Protein product: CASSPDRYDQPQHF. This chain joins TRBV7-8 and TRBJ1-5; a possible D gene is TRBD1 (6 bases). Germline CDR1 and CDR2: SGHVS and FQNEAQ. Deletions cut 5 bases from V and 5 bases from J, with 13 bases between. CDR3 length: 14 residues.

This clonotype has a single count. V gene TRBV5-4 combines with J gene TRBJ2-7; a weak D match, TRBD2 (6 bases). Germline V gene sequence: CDR1 SGHNT, CDR2 YYREEE (reference sequence). This CDR3 spans 12 amino acids. CDR3 DNA sequence: TGTGTCAGCAGCTTCGGGGGATCCGAGCAGTACGTC. Protein product: CVSSFGGSEQYV.

The J gene is TRBJ1-5, the V gene TRBV6-6; no clear D. The V gene's germline CDR1 is MNHNY and CDR2 SVGAGI (reference sequence). The CDR3 is made up of 15 amino acids. V was clipped by 2 bases and J by 0 bases, with 8 bases between them. The CDR3 loop is CASSYEAISNQPQHF. CDR3 nucleotide sequence: TGTGCCAGCAGTTACGAGGCTATTAGCAATCAGCCCCAGCATTTT.

V usage is TRBV6-5 and J usage is TRBJ1-2; possibly TRBD1 for D (6 bases). With 6 bases removed from V and 5 bases from J, the gap between germline ends came to 22 bases. The CDR3 loop spans 16 amino acids. CDR1 is MNHEY and CDR2 is SVGAGI in the germline V gene. The CDR3 bases are TGTGCCAGCAGCCCCAATATCCCGACAGGATCGTATGGCTACACCTTC. It is translated as CASSPNIPTGSYGYTF.

The V gene is TRBV27, the J gene TRBJ2-3; D perhaps matches TRBD1 (5 bases). Looked up from germline, CDR1 is MNHEY and CDR2 is SMNVEV (reference sequence). This CDR3 spans 15 amino acids. V was pared by 6 bases and J by 5 bases, with 18 bases between. CDR3: CASRALLVGLDTQYF. The CDR3 region has the DNA TGTGCCAGCAGGGCCCTGCTGGTGGGGCTAGATACGCAGTATTTT.

The chain links TRBV7-7 to TRBJ1-3; D is unresolved. Germline CDR1 reads SSHAT; CDR2 reads FNYEAQ (reference sequence). The CDR3 has 10 residues. The CDR3 DNA reads as TGTGCTAATCAGGGAAACACCATATATTTT. Translation: CANQGNTIYF.

This clonotype has at least ten counts. This chain joins TRBV7-9 and TRBJ1-1, with 8 bases that match TRBD1. The CDR3 is 15 residues long. Trimming took 8 bases from V and 0 from J; bases not matched to a gene: 8. From germline, CDR1 is SEHNR and CDR2 FQNEAQ (reference sequence). The CDR3 bases are TGTGCCAGCGACCAGACAGGGGACATGAACACTGAAGCTTTCTTT. This codes for CASDQTGDMNTEAFF.

This chain connects TRBV11-1 to TRBJ2-1, with 9 bases matching TRBD2. This CDR3 region has 15 residues. Germline-derived CDR1 and CDR2 are SGHAT and FQDESV (reference sequence). The ends lost 5 bases at V and 8 bases at J; junction bases unmatched: 10. The DNA for the CDR3 is TGTGCCAGCAGCCTTAGCGGGAGCTTCTGGGATGAGCAGTTCTTC. Encoded protein: CASSLSGSFWDEQFF.

The chain recombines TRBV7-8 with TRBJ2-2; a weak D match, TRBD1 (6 bases). Germline CDR1 is SGHVS and CDR2 is FQNEAQ. The CDR3 contains 15 residues. V lost 6 bases and J 1 base, leaving 12 bases between the germline ends. The CDR3 bases are TGTGCCAGCAGTCGACAGGCGGGGAACACCGGGGAGCTGTTTTTT. Its translation is CASSRQAGNTGELFF.

V is TRBV6-2 or TRBV6-3 and J is TRBJ2-3; 7 nucleotides align to TRBD2. This CDR3 is 13 amino acids long. V dropped 7 bases and J dropped 4; count of bases not matched to a gene: 5. Germline values: CDR1 MNHEY, CDR2 SVGEGT. CDR3 protein: CASNSAGADTQYF. The DNA for the CDR3 is TGTGCCAGCAACTCGGCGGGGGCAGATACGCAGTATTTT.

V and J are TRBV6-5 and TRBJ1-2, with a weak D call TRBD1 (6 bases). Germline CDR1 and CDR2: MNHEY and SVGAGI. V lost 4 bases and J 7 bases, leaving 10 bases between the germline ends. The CDR3 is 12 amino acids. The CDR3 reads CASSSGDTGYTF. The CDR3 nucleotides read TGTGCCAGCAGTTCCGGGGACACTGGCTACACCTTC.

This clonotype was recorded a few times. The rearrangement joins TRBV27 to TRBJ1-6, with D uncertain. Germline CDR1 and CDR2: MNHEY and SMNVEV (reference sequence). Deletions cut 4 bases from V and 4 bases from J, with 8 bases between. The CDR3 extends over 14 amino acids. CDR3 DNA: TGTGCCAGCAGTTCGATGCAGTATAATTCACCCCTCCACTTT. It encodes CASSSMQYNSPLHF.

This clonotype was observed at least ten times. V and J are TRBV7-6 and TRBJ1-2; D may be TRBD1 (5 bases). V was shortened by 5 bases and J by 8 bases, with 15 bases between the two germline ends. The germline gives CDR1 SGHVS, CDR2 FNYEAQ. This CDR3 region has 13 residues. CDR3 nucleotides: TGTGCCAGCAGCCCCCGCAGGGATAGAGGCTACACCTTC. Protein: CASSPRRDRGYTF. Together with reference TRBV7-6 and TRBJ1-2, the CDR3 gives the full variable domain: GAGVSQSPRYKVTKRGQDVALRCDPISGHVSLYWYRQALGQGPEFLTYFNYEAQQDKSGLPNDRFSAERPEGSISTLTIQRTEQRDSAMYRCASSPRRDRGYTFGSGTRLTVV.

Regarding this clonotype: A much more abundant neighbour one base away suggests this may be a read error. The V call is TRBV6-6, the J call TRBJ1-5; the match to TRBD1 covers 8 bases. The CDR3 totals 15 residues. Germline lookup yields CDR1 MNHNY and CDR2 SVGAGI (reference sequence). The CDR3 DNA reads TGTGCCAGCAGCCCGACAGGGACAGGCAATCAGTCCCAGCATTTT. Translation: CASSPTGTGNQSQHF.

This clonotype was seen just once. This rearrangement joins TRBV7-9 to TRBJ1-5, with a tentative D call TRBD1 (6 bases). The CDR3 consists of 15 residues. Trimming pared 5 bases from V and 4 bases from J, leaving 15 bases between. Germline-derived CDR1 and CDR2 are SEHNR and FQNEAQ (reference sequence). The CDR3 nucleotides are TGTGCCAGCAGCCGGGGGGCAGGGCCTAATCAGCCCCAGCATTTT. Residues: CASSRGAGPNQPQHF.

In its sample, this clonotype was seen a few times. This chain connects TRBV19 to TRBJ1-1; D call uncertain. Deletions cut 3 bases from V and 3 bases from J, with 17 bases between. The germline V gene has CDR1 LNHDA and CDR2 SQIVND (reference sequence). There are 16 residues in the CDR3. The CDR3, as DNA: TGTGCCAGTAGTATGAGGACTTGGGAATACGACACTGAAGCTTTCTTT. Protein sequence: CASSMRTWEYDTEAFF.

This clonotype was seen only a few times. V is TRBV27 and J is TRBJ2-2; D could derive from TRBD1 or TRBD2 (6 bases each). The CDR3 covers 17 residues. The germline V and J ends were trimmed by 2 bases and 5 bases, with 18 bases remaining between them. Germline-derived CDR1 and CDR2 are MNHEY and SMNVEV (reference sequence). Written as DNA, the CDR3 is TGTGCCAGCAGTTTAAACGGTGGGGGGCCCTCTACCGGGGAGCTGTTTTTT. This encodes CASSLNGGGPSTGELFF.

This clonotype was recorded a few times. The rearrangement links TRBV19 to TRBJ1-1, with D unclear. CDR1 and CDR2 from the germline V gene are LNHDA and SQIVND (reference sequence). V shed 7 bases and J shed 4 bases, with 10 bases lying between them. The CDR3 contains 12 residues. CDR3 nucleotide sequence: TGTGCCAGTAAACCAGGTCGCACTGAAGCTTTCTTT. This codes for CASKPGRTEAFF.

There are a few counts of this clonotype. The chain uses TRBV28 and TRBJ1-2, with D possibly being TRBD1 (5 bases). The CDR3 runs to 16 residues. V gave up 6 bases and J gave up 3 bases, with 20 bases separating them. From germline, CDR1 is MDHEN and CDR2 SYDVKM. CDR3 in amino acids: CASRPVRGRLDYGYTF. CDR3 DNA: TGTGCCAGCAGACCAGTTAGGGGAAGGTTAGACTATGGCTACACCTTC.

A few counts support this clonotype. The J gene is TRBJ1-2, the V gene TRBV19, with D perhaps TRBD1 (5 bases). The CDR3 length is 13 residues. Germline CDR1 and CDR2: LNHDA and SQIVND (reference sequence). V was clipped by 7 bases and J by 8 bases, with 17 bases between them. The CDR3 DNA reads as TGTGCCAGTACTCTAGGGGCCGGGGACGGCTACACCTTC. Encoded protein: CASTLGAGDGYTF.

The chain employs TRBV5-4 and TRBJ2-7, with 9 bases aligning to TRBD1. This CDR3 comprises 13 residues. Trimming at V came to 9 bases and at J to 5 bases, leaving 9 bases not matched to a gene. Looked up from germline, CDR1 is SGHNT and CDR2 is YYREEE (reference sequence). The CDR3 region has the DNA TGTGCCACCCTGGGACAGGGTATCAACGAGCAGTACTTC. As protein: CATLGQGINEQYF.

The V gene is TRBV6-1, the J gene TRBJ1-5; D remains unclear. The V end was cut by 2 bases, the J end by 5 bases, with 13 bases between. This CDR3 is built from 15 residues. Germline values: CDR1 MNHNS, CDR2 SASEGT. For the CDR3, the DNA is TGTGCCAGCAGTGAATTATTTCTGGGTTATCAGCCCCAGCATTTT. Encoded protein: CASSELFLGYQPQHF.

This clonotype was seen only a few times. CDR3 sequence (DNA): TGCAGTGCTAGAGAGCGGGACAGACCCTCCTACAATGAGCAGTTCTTC. Encoded protein: CSARERDRPSYNEQFF. The chain is built from TRBV20-1 and TRBJ2-1, with D possibly TRBD1 on 7 matching bases. This CDR3 comprises 16 residues. Germline V gives CDR1 DFQATT, CDR2 SNEGSKA (reference sequence). V was cut by 0 bases and J by 0 bases, with 12 bases left in between.

This clonotype was seen more than once but under ten times. This chain links TRBV2 with TRBJ2-2; 10 bases agree with TRBD2. Germline trimming cut 7 bases from V and 1 base from J; bases unmatched to any gene: 3. CDR1 and CDR2 from the germline V gene are SNHLY and FYNNEI. CDR3 length: 15 amino acids. In DNA, the CDR3 is TGTGCCAGCAATCTAGCGGGGGAGAACACCGGGGAGCTGTTTTTT. The encoded protein is CASNLAGENTGELFF.

This clonotype was detected only a few times. The chain couples TRBV7-9 to TRBJ2-3; D could derive from TRBD1 or TRBD2 (5 bases each). Between the trimmed V and J ends, which lost 11 bases and 5 bases, there was a span of 11 bases. The CDR3 extends over 11 amino acids. Germline V lookup: CDR1 SEHNR, CDR2 FQNEAQ (reference sequence). The DNA of the CDR3 is TGTGCCGGGGGTAAAGGAGATACGCAGTATTTT. Encoded protein: CAGGKGDTQYF.

This clonotype appeared many times. The chain carries TRBV7-2 and TRBJ2-3; TRBD1 matches 7 bases. CDR1 and CDR2 from the germline V gene are SGHTA and FQGNSA. This CDR3 has 15 residues. The V gene end was trimmed by 5 bases and the J gene end by 5 bases; junction bases not matched to a gene: 10. The CDR3 here is CASSPRGQGGDTQYF. CDR3 in DNA: TGTGCCAGCAGCCCTAGGGGGCAAGGGGGAGATACGCAGTATTTT.

This clonotype was counted ten times or more. V gene TRBV7-8 combines with J gene TRBJ2-7; D is perhaps TRBD1 (6 bases). Trimming shortened V by 1 base and J by 2 bases, and 12 bases separated the two germline ends. This CDR3 is 15 amino acids long. Germline values: CDR1 SGHVS, CDR2 FQNEAQ. The CDR3 loop reads CASSLERQATYEQYF. The CDR3 bases are TGTGCCAGCAGCTTAGAAAGACAGGCAACCTACGAGCAGTACTTC. The variable domain in full, completed from reference TRBV7-8 and TRBJ2-7, reads GAGVSQSPRYKVAKRGQDVALRCDPISGHVSLFWYQQALGQGPEFLTYFQNEAQLDKSGLPSDRFFAERPEGSVSTLKIQRTQQEDSAVYLCASSLERQATYEQYFGPGTRLTVT.

This clonotype was counted only a few times. J is TRBJ2-7 and V is TRBV7-9; a possible D gene is TRBD1 (5 bases). The V gene lost 7 bases and the J gene lost 4 bases, with 17 bases spanning the gap. The CDR3 contains 14 residues. The germline gives CDR1 SEHNR, CDR2 FQNEAQ (reference sequence). This chain's CDR3 is CASIPEGASYEQYF. CDR3 DNA: TGTGCCAGCATCCCTGAAGGGGCTTCGTACGAGCAGTACTTC. Combining the CDR3 with reference TRBV7-9 and TRBJ2-7 gives the whole variable domain DTGVSQNPRHKITKRGQNVTFRCDPISEHNRLYWYRQTLGQGPEFLTYFQNEAQLEKSRLLSDRFSAERPKGSFSTLEIQRTEQGDSAMYLCASIPEGASYEQYFGPGTRLTVT.